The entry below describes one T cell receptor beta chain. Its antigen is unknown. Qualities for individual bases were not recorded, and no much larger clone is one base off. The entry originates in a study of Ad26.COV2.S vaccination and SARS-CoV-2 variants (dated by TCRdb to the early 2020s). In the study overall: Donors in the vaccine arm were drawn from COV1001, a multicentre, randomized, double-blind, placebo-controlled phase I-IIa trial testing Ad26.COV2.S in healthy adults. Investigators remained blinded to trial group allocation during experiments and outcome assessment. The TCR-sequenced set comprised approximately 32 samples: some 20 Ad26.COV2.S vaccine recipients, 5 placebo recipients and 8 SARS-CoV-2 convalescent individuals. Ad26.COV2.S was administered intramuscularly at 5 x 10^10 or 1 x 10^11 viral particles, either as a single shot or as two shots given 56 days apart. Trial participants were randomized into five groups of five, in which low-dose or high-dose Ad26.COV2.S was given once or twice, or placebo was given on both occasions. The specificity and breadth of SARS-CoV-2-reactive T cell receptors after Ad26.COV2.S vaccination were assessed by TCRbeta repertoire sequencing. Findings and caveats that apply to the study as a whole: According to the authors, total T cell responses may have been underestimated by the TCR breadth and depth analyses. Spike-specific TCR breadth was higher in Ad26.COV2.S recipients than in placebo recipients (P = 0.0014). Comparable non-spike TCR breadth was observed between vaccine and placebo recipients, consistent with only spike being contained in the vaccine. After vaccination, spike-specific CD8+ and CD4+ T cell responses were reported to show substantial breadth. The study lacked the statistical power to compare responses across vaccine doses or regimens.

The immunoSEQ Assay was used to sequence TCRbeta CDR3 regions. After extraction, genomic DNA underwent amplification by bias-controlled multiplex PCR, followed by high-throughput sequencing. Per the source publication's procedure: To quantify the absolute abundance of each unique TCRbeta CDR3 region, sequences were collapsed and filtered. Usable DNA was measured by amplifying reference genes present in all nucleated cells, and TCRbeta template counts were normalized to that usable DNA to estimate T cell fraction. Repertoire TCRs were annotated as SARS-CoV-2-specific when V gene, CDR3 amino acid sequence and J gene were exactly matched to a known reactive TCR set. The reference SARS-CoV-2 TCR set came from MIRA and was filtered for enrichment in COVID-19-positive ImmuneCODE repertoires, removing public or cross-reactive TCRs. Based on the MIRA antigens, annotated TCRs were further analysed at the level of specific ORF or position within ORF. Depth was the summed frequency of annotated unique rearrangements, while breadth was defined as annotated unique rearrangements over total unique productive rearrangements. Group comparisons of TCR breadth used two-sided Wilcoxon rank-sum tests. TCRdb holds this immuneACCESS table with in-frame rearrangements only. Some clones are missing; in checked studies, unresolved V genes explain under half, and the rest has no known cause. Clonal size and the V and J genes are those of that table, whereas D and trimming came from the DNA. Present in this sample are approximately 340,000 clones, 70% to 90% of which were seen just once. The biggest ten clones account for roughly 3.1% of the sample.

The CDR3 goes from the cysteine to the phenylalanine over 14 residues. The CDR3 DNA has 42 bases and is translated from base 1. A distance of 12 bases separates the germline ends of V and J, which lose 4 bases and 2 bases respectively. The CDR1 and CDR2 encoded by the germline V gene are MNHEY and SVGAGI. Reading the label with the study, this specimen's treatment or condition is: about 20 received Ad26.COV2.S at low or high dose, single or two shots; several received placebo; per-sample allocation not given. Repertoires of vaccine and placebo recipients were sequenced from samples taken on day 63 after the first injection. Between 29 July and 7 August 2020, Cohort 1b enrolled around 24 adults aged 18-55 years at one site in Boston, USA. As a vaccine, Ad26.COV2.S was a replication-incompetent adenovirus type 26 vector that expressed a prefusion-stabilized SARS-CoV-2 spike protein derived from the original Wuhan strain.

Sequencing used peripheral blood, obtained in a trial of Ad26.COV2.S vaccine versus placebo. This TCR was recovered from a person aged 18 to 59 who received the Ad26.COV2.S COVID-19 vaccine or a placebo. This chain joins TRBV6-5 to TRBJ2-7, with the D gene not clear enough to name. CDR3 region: CASSSGFGTYEQYF. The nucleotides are TGTGCCAGCAGTTCCGGCTTTGGAACCTACGAGCAGTACTTC.